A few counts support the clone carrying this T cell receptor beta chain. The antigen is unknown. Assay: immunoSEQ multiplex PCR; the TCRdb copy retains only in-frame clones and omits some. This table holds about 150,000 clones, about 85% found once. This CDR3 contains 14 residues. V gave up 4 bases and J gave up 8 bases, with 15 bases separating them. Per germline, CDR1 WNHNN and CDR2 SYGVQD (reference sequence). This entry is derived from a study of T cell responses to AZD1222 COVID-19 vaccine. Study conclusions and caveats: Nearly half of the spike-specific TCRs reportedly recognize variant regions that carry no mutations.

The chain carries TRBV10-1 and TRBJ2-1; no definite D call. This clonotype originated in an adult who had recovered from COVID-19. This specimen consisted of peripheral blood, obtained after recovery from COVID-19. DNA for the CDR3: TGCGCCAGCAGTGCCACTACCCAAAGGGATGAGCAGTTCTTC. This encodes CASSATTQRDEQFF.